This T cell receptor beta chain derives from a study of ipilimumab plus nivolumab after autologous stem cell transplantation. Assay: immunoSEQ multiplex PCR; the TCRdb copy retains only in-frame clones and omits some. The sample holds a few thousand clones, around 80% seen once. Looked up from germline, CDR1 is SGHNT and CDR2 is YENEEA. The CDR3 has 14 amino acids. V lost 8 bases and J lost 2, with 16 bases in between. V is TRBV11-3 and J is TRBJ2-7; D unclear. Sequencing was performed on PBMCs, taken in a trial of ipilimumab plus nivolumab as post-transplant consolidation. This TCR came from a male donor with multiple myeloma. The CDR3 sequence is CASSSGSSAYEQYF. CDR3 DNA sequence: TGTGCCAGCTCGTCCGGGTCCTCAGCCTACGAGCAGTACTTC. The full variable domain, its missing parts supplied by reference TRBV11-3 and TRBJ2-7, is EAGVVQSPRYKIIEKKQPVAFWCNPISGHNTLYWYLQNLGQGPELLIRYENEEAVDDSQLPKDRFSAERLKGVDSTLKIQPAELGDSAVYLCASSSGSSAYEQYFGPGTRLTVT.